One and the same sample provided the 23 T cell receptor beta chains below, sequenced in a study of T cells after yellow fever vaccination. Each CDR3 protein gets one entry after TCRdb re-called the 5' RACE reads with MiXCR. The sample has some 300,000 distinct CDR3 sequences, 8.5% to 10% seen once. The sequences come from CD4+ T cells sorted from PBMCs, collected 5 days after the yellow fever booster vaccination. The receptors were sampled from a man between 18 and 29 years old who received the YFV17D yellow fever vaccine.

This clonotype was seen only a few times. The rearrangement uses TRBV4-3 and TRBJ2-1, with 9 nucleotides matching TRBD2. J was trimmed by 2 bases and V by 1 base; bases with no gene match: 3. CDR1 is LGHNA, CDR2 YSLEER, per germline. This CDR3 is built from 16 residues. CDR3: CASSQGAGGTYNEQFF. The DNA of the CDR3 is TGCGCCAGCAGCCAAGGGGCGGGGGGGACCTACAATGAGCAGTTCTTC.

This clonotype was found a few times. This chain connects TRBV5-1 to TRBJ2-2; unclear D gene. Germline CDR1 reads SGHRS; CDR2 reads YFSETQ. Deletions cut 1 base from V and 4 bases from J, with 8 bases between. The CDR3 spans 14 residues. The CDR3 nucleotides are TGCGCCAGCAGCTTGTTTCCGGCCACCGGGGAGCTGTTTTTT. This encodes CASSLFPATGELFF.

The chain uses TRBV9 and TRBJ2-5; TRBD2 matches 10 bases. This CDR3 is 14 amino acids long. Germline V gene lookup returns CDR1 SGDLS and CDR2 YYNGEE. The J segment lost 9 bases and the V segment lost 0 bases, leaving 5 bases of the junction unmatched. The DNA for the CDR3 is TGTGCCAGCAGCGTAGAACTAGCGGGGAGGGCCCAGTACTTC. Protein product: CASSVELAGRAQYF.

This clonotype occurred a few times. V and J are TRBV7-2 and TRBJ1-5; 10 bases map to TRBD1. Unmatched junction bases numbered 3, after V lost 4 bases and J lost 3 bases. Per germline, CDR1 SGHTA and CDR2 FQGNSA. This CDR3 is 15 amino acids long. CDR3 sequence: CASSWTGGPNQPQHF. For the CDR3, the DNA is TGTGCCAGCAGCTGGACAGGGGGGCCCAATCAGCCCCAGCATTTT.

This clonotype has only a few counts. The CDR3 loop reads CSARSSDRGNEQYF. The CDR3 DNA reads TGCAGCGCTCGATCGTCGGACAGGGGCAACGAGCAGTACTTC. This chain uses TRBV29-1 with TRBJ2-7; 9 nucleotides line up with TRBD1. This CDR3 comprises 14 residues. J lost 5 bases, V lost 7 bases, and 12 bases had no gene match. Looked up from germline, CDR1 is SQVTM and CDR2 is ANQGSEA.

The genes are TRBV30 and TRBJ1-6, with TRBD1 matching over 9 bases. Germline values: CDR1 GTSNPN, CDR2 SVGIG (reference sequence). V lost 6 bases, J lost 9 bases, and 12 bases stayed unmatched. The CDR3 is 15 amino acids. In nucleotides, the CDR3 is TGTGCCTGCATAGGGACAGGGCGCTACGGTTCACCCCTCCACTTT. Translation gives CACIGTGRYGSPLHF.

This clonotype was detected ten times or more. The chain carries TRBV29-1 and TRBJ2-1; 9 bases match TRBD2. V was pared by 4 bases and J by 3 bases, with 1 base of the junction left unmatched. The CDR3 length is 13 residues. Germline V gives CDR1 SQVTM, CDR2 ANQGSEA. The CDR3 DNA reads TGCAGCGTTGTGACTAGCGGCTACAATGAGCAGTTCTTC. Residues: CSVVTSGYNEQFF.

The table lists this clonotype with a few counts. This sequence joins TRBV12-5 and TRBJ1-6, with 10 nucleotides matching TRBD1. V was pared by 1 base and J by 8 bases, with 8 bases of the junction left unmatched. The length of the CDR3 is 17 residues. Germline V gene sequence: CDR1 LGHNT, CDR2 FRNRAP. The CDR3 nucleotides are TGTGCTAGTGGTTTGGCCCCCGGGACAGGGGCGGATTCACCCCTCCACTTT. Its protein is CASGLAPGTGADSPLHF.

In this sample, this clonotype turned up many times. The chain combines TRBV7-3 with TRBJ2-5; weak D call: TRBD2 (7 bases). The CDR3 runs 15 residues. Trimming shortened V by 2 bases and J by 5 bases, and 15 bases separated the two germline ends. Per germline, CDR1 SGHTA and CDR2 FQGTGA. The CDR3 DNA follows: TGTGCCAGCAGCTTAGGGGGGGCCTATGGGGAGACCCAGTACTTC. Its translation: CASSLGGAYGETQYF.

This clonotype was seen more than once but under ten times. This chain links TRBV3-1 with TRBJ2-7; D uncertain. Trimming stripped 0 bases from V and 4 bases from J, with 10 bases between. The germline CDR1 and CDR2 sequences are LGHDT and YNNKEL (reference sequence). The CDR3 has 14 amino acids. CDR3 loop: CASSQDLGIYEQYF. The DNA of the CDR3 is TGTGCCAGCAGCCAAGACTTGGGCATTTACGAGCAGTACTTC.

The chain combines TRBV5-1 with TRBJ2-3; TRBD1 aligns across 9 bases. The CDR3 runs to 14 residues. Germline values: CDR1 SGHRS, CDR2 YFSETQ. V lost 7 bases, J lost 3 bases, and 6 bases stayed unmatched. The CDR3 loop reads CASRRDRETDTQYF. CDR3 DNA: TGCGCCAGCCGAAGGGACAGGGAGACAGATACGCAGTATTTT.

There are a few counts of this clonotype. The genes are TRBV28 and TRBJ1-1, with TRBD1 matching over 8 bases. Per germline, CDR1 MDHEN and CDR2 SYDVKM. CDR3 length: 13 amino acids. V was pared by 4 bases and J by 10 bases, with 8 bases of the junction left unmatched. DNA for the CDR3: TGTGCCAGCAGTTGGGACAGGACCCTGGGAGCTTTCTTT. Translation gives CASSWDRTLGAFF. Filled out from reference TRBV28 and TRBJ1-1, the complete variable domain reads DVKVTQSSRYLVKRTGEKVFLECVQDMDHENMFWYRQDPGLGLRLIYFSYDVKMKEKGDIPEGYSVSREKKERFSLILESASTNQTSMYLCASSWDRTLGAFFGQGTRLTVV.

This clonotype was seen a few times. This chain connects TRBV9 to TRBJ2-3, with D uncertain. Germline V gives CDR1 SGDLS, CDR2 YYNGEE. V dropped 0 bases and J dropped 2 bases, with 4 bases sitting between them. This CDR3 has 13 residues. The CDR3 bases are TGTGCCAGCAGCGTAGTTTCCACAGATACGCAGTATTTT. The encoded protein is CASSVVSTDTQYF.

Concerning this clonotype: One end of the junction is discordant with germline, which a read error may explain. The V and J genes are TRBV12-3 or TRBV12-4 and TRBJ2-7, with D perhaps TRBD1 or TRBD2 (5 bases each). This CDR3 comprises 12 residues. As DNA, the CDR3 is TGTGCCAGCATTGGGAGTTGGGGGATCCCGCACTTC. Translation gives CASIGSWGIPHF.

J is TRBJ2-3 and V is TRBV7-2; D unclear. This CDR3 is 16 amino acids long. Germline values: CDR1 SGHTA, CDR2 FQGNSA. V gave up 3 bases and J gave up 0 bases, with 13 bases separating them. Here the CDR3 reads CASSFLGPSSTDTQYF. DNA for the CDR3: TGTGCCAGCAGCTTTCTAGGCCCCTCAAGCACAGATACGCAGTATTTT.

The chain has TRBV7-6 and TRBJ2-3, with D hard to call. Germline loops: CDR1 SGHVS, CDR2 FNYEAQ. V gave up 2 bases and J gave up 2 bases, with 14 bases separating them. The CDR3 length is 16 residues. The CDR3 loop reads CASSLPPVTTTDTQYF. The CDR3 nucleotides are TGTGCCAGCAGCTTACCACCGGTCACGACCACAGATACGCAGTATTTT.

This clonotype appeared many times. The chain uses TRBV12-3 or TRBV12-4 and TRBJ1-5; D is unclear. Trimming took off 3 bases at V and 0 bases at J, with 0 bases between the two ends. The CDR3 loop spans 12 amino acids. As DNA, the CDR3 is TGTGCCAGCAGTTTTAGCAATCAGCCCCAGCATTTT. Encoded protein: CASSFSNQPQHF.

This clonotype was counted only a few times. CDR3 sequence (DNA): TGCAGTGCTGGACGTCGCAATCAGCCCCAGCATTTT. Its translation is CSAGRRNQPQHF. The chain carries TRBV20-1 and TRBJ1-5, with D uncertain. Germline CDR1 and CDR2: DFQATT and SNEGSKA (reference sequence). The CDR3 covers 12 residues. Trimming took off 5 bases at V and 2 bases at J, with 7 bases between the two ends.

This clonotype has more than one count but fewer than ten. The chain recombines TRBV20-1 with TRBJ1-2; D not resolved. Germline V CDR1 and CDR2: DFQATT, SNEGSKA (reference sequence). The ends were cut back, 0 bases at V and 3 bases at J, with 8 bases in the middle. The CDR3 has 13 residues. Here the CDR3 reads CSARDEWDYGYTF. In DNA, the CDR3 is TGCAGTGCTAGAGATGAATGGGACTATGGCTACACCTTC.

The CDR3 DNA is TGCAGTATACCCTCAAACTATGGCTACACCTTC. Protein: CSIPSNYGYTF. This rearrangement joins TRBV20-1 to TRBJ1-2; no firm D call. Trimming removed 8 bases from V and 2 bases from J, with 9 bases in between. The V gene's germline CDR1 is DFQATT and CDR2 SNEGSKA (reference sequence). The CDR3 has 11 amino acids.

This clonotype appeared a few times. The V call is TRBV19, the J call TRBJ1-5; TRBD1 matches at 8 bases. This CDR3 contains 15 residues. Germline CDR1 reads LNHDA; CDR2 reads SQIVND (reference sequence). Germline trimming cut 6 bases from V and 10 bases from J; bases unmatched to any gene: 14. In DNA, the CDR3 is TGTGCCAGTAGGCCTACAGGGGGGCGAAATCGCCCCCAGCATTTT. Protein product: CASRPTGGRNRPQHF.

This rearrangement joins TRBV6-5 to TRBJ2-3; 10 bases line up with TRBD2. The V gene end was trimmed by 5 bases and the J gene end by 8 bases; junction bases not matched to a gene: 7. The CDR3 runs to 14 residues. The V gene's germline CDR1 is MNHEY and CDR2 SVGAGI. CDR3 DNA sequence: TGTGCCAGCAGTCCCCGTAGCGGGGGGCGTACGCAGTATTTT. It translates to CASSPRSGGRTQYF.

CDR3 loop: CASSQGASINYGYTF. Here the CDR3 DNA reads TGTGCCAGCAGCCAAGGAGCCAGCATTAACTATGGCTACACCTTC. This sequence joins TRBV14 and TRBJ1-2; no firm D call. V lost 1 base and J 1 base, leaving 10 bases between the germline ends. The germline V gene has CDR1 SGHDN and CDR2 FVKESK. The CDR3 totals 15 residues.